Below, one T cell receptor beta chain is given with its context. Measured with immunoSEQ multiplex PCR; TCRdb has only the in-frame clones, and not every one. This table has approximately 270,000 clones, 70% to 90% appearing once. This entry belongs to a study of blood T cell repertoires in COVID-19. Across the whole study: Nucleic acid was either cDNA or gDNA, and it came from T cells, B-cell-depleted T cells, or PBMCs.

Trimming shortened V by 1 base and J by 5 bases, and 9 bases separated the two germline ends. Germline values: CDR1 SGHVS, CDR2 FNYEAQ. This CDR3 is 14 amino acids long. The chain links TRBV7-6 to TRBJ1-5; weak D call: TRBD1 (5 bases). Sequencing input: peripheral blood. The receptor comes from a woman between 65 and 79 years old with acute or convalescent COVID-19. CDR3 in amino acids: CASSLGWGDQPQHF. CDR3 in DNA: TGTGCCAGCAGCTTAGGTTGGGGCGATCAGCCCCAGCATTTT.